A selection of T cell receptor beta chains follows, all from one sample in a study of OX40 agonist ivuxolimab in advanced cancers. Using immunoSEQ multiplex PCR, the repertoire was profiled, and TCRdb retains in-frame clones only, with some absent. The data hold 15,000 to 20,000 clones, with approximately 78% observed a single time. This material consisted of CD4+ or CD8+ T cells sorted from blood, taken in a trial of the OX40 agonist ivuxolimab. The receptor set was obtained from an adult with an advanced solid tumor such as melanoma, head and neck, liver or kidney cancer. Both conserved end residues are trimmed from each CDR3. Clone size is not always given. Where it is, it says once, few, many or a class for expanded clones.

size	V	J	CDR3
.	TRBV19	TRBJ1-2	ASTPAGRRGYT
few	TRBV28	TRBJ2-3	ATLSRGRPDTQY
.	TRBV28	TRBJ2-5	ATLSTNQETQY
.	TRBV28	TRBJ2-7	ASSFPFRDGGYEQY
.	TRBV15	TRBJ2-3	ATSPRTGGTSTDTQY
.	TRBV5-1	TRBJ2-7	ASSKGQGNLPYEQY
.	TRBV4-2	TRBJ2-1	ASSQDLSLAGGPVYNEQF
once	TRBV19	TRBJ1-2	ASSSAGTGFSGYT
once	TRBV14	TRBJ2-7	ASSRDGYEQY
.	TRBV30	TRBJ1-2	AWSGTGVLNYGYT
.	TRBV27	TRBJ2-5	ASTGQGAGETQY